This TCR beta chain was identified in a study of CD8+ T cells in alopecia areata. Study outcomes and limitations: Scalp clonality and expanded CD8+ clones among the top 100 fell significantly with tofacitinib. Normal skin's resident alphabeta T cells are also sequenced in scalp samples. It was observed that many expanded lesional clones persisted in scalp and blood during tofacitinib.

As concerns this clone: Its specificity is unknown.

Following extraction, RNA underwent reverse transcription to cDNA, which served as the sequencing template. Sequenced by immunoSEQ multiplex PCR; TCRdb stores in-frame clones only, minus some. The table records about 200,000 clones, less than 45% of them present only once. Described treatment: oral pan-JAK inhibitor, 5-10 mg twice daily. Punch biopsies of lesional scalp, plus peripheral blood, were taken from alopecia areata patients. This CDR3 comprises 13 residues. With 5 bases removed from V and 4 bases from J, the gap between germline ends came to 9 bases. The germline CDR1 and CDR2 sequences are LNHDA and SQIVND (reference sequence).

This receptor was obtained from a human donor with alopecia areata. The chain couples TRBV19 to TRBJ2-1; maybe TRBD2 (6 bases). This sample comprised CD4+ T cells sorted from blood, obtained at week 34, from a patient treated with tofacitinib. The CDR3 DNA sequence: TGTGCCAGTAGTTCGGAGGGATACAATGAGCAGTTCTTC. Its protein is CASSSEGYNEQFF.